Following are 7 T cell receptor beta chains from one sample sequenced in a study of cytomegalovirus exposure and HLA in healthy donors. PCR involved 60 Vbeta and 13 Jbeta primers. Method: immunoSEQ multiplex PCR; TCRdb's copy keeps in-frame clones and lacks some. The sample lists about 200,000 clones, roughly four fifths occurring once. The sequencing input was PBMCs. The receptors shown here come from a man aged 18 to 29 in good health and CMV-seronegative.

This clone was observed a few times. CDR3 sequence (DNA): TGTGCCAGTCAGGGGGCGCCTGCCACTAATGAAAAACTGTTTTTT. As protein: CASQGAPATNEKLFF. The rearrangement links TRBV6-6 to TRBJ1-4; 8 bases map to TRBD1. The CDR3 covers 15 residues. Unmatched junction bases numbered 8, after V lost 9 bases and J lost 2 bases. Germline V CDR1 and CDR2: MNHNY, SVGAGI (reference sequence).

The chain combines TRBV19 with TRBJ2-5, with D tentatively TRBD2 (5 bases). The CDR3 totals 11 residues. The V end was cut by 5 bases, the J end by 7 bases, with 8 bases between. Germline lookup yields CDR1 LNHDA and CDR2 SQIVND (reference sequence). In nucleotides, the CDR3 is TGTGCCAGTAGTTCAGGAGGGACCCAGTACTTC. Translating it yields CASSSGGTQYF.

The chain joins TRBV6-1 to TRBJ2-7, with 8 nucleotides matching TRBD2. In germline, CDR1 is MNHNS, CDR2 SASEGT. This CDR3 comprises 15 residues. V dropped 5 bases and J dropped 5; count of bases not matched to a gene: 11. The CDR3 spells CASSWKDPGGDEQYF. The CDR3 nucleotides read TGTGCCAGCAGTTGGAAGGATCCGGGGGGGGACGAGCAGTACTTC.

The chain recombines TRBV15 with TRBJ2-7; no clear D. The CDR3 loop spans 16 amino acids. Trimming left V 3 bases short and J 1 base short, with 16 bases between. CDR1 and CDR2 (germline): LNHNV, YYDKDF (reference sequence). The CDR3 is CATSSRPGTASYEQYF. CDR3 in DNA: TGTGCCACCAGCAGCCGCCCCGGCACAGCTTCCTACGAGCAGTACTTC.

This clone was observed a few times. The CDR3, as DNA: TGCAGCGTCGGCGGACAGACCGTAGCGCAGAAAAACAATGAGCAGTTCTTC. Protein sequence: CSVGGQTVAQKNNEQFF. This chain joins TRBV29-1 and TRBJ2-1, with D tentatively TRBD1 (6 bases). The CDR3 consists of 17 residues. The V end was cut by 6 bases, the J end by 5 bases, with 26 bases between. Germline values: CDR1 SQVTM, CDR2 ANQGSEA.

The rearrangement links TRBV28 to TRBJ2-4, with 7 bases lining up with TRBD1. The CDR3 is made up of 13 amino acids. CDR1 MDHEN and CDR2 SYDVKM come from the germline V gene. Trimming at V came to 9 bases and at J to 8 bases, leaving 10 bases not matched to a gene. The CDR3 sequence: CASGTVGRHIQYF. The CDR3 DNA reads as TGTGCCAGTGGGACAGTGGGCCGGCACATTCAGTACTTC.

This clone was found a few times. This sequence joins TRBV7-8 and TRBJ2-7; 8 positions agree with TRBD1. Germline values: CDR1 SGHVS, CDR2 FQNEAQ. The CDR3 length is 14 residues. The V gene end was trimmed by 5 bases and the J gene end by 3 bases; junction bases not matched to a gene: 6. Here the CDR3 reads CASSPDRGFYEQYF. CDR3 in DNA: TGTGCCAGCAGCCCCGACAGGGGATTCTACGAGCAGTACTTC.